These 22 T cell receptor beta chains were all obtained from the same sample, sequenced in a study of blood T cell repertoires in COVID-19. Method: immunoSEQ multiplex PCR; TCRdb's copy keeps in-frame clones and lacks some. Among 120,000 to 150,000 clones listed, 82% were seen once. Sequencing was performed on peripheral blood. These receptors originate from a human donor with acute or convalescent COVID-19. The donor label of this sample is uncertain.

CDR3 nucleotide sequence: TGTGCCAGCAGCTTCCTGGGGGGGGCGCTTAATCAGCCCCAGCATTTT. Its translation is CASSFLGGALNQPQHF. V and J are TRBV7-2 and TRBJ1-5, with D perhaps matching TRBD1 (6 bases). The CDR3 has 16 amino acids. The V end was cut by 3 bases, the J end by 4 bases, with 16 bases between. CDR1 is SGHTA and CDR2 is FQGNSA in the germline V gene.

The chain has TRBV18 and TRBJ1-1; 8 positions agree with TRBD1. The CDR3 covers 13 residues. CDR1 and CDR2 (germline): KGHSH, LQKENI. V shed 6 bases, J shed 4 bases, and the junction held 4 bases outside the gene matches. CDR3: CASSSTGGTEAFF. DNA of the CDR3: TGTGCCAGCTCGTCTACAGGGGGCACTGAAGCTTTCTTT.

This sequence joins TRBV5-5 and TRBJ1-6; 9 nucleotides match TRBD1. The junction had 11 bases not matched to a gene; V was cut back by 4 bases and J by 0 bases. This CDR3 has 19 amino acids. Germline V CDR1 and CDR2: SGHKS, YYEKEE (reference sequence). The CDR3 is CASSQTPPTGGSYNSPLHF. The CDR3 DNA is TGTGCCAGCAGCCAGACCCCCCCGACAGGGGGCTCCTATAATTCACCCCTCCACTTT.

CDR3 DNA sequence: TGTGCCACCCATACACAGGGGGCGCGGGGCTACACCTTC. Residues: CATHTQGARGYTF. The chain recombines TRBV28 with TRBJ1-2; TRBD1 aligns across 9 bases. Germline values: CDR1 MDHEN, CDR2 SYDVKM. The CDR3 extends over 13 amino acids. V was pared by 10 bases and J by 8 bases, with 11 bases of the junction left unmatched.

The V and J genes are TRBV7-2 and TRBJ1-4; 7 bases fit TRBD1. The V segment lost 6 bases and the J segment 3 bases; nucleotides outside the gene matches: 13. This CDR3 is 17 amino acids long. Germline V CDR1 and CDR2: SGHTA, FQGNSA. The CDR3 coding sequence is TGTGCCAGCAGTCGATCGCCTTACGGGACAGCTAATGAAAAACTGTTTTTT. Translation gives CASSRSPYGTANEKLFF. Looking up the rest from reference TRBV7-2 and TRBJ1-4 gives the full variable domain: GAGVSQSPSNKVTEKGKDVELRCDPISGHTALYWYRQSLGQGLEFLIYFQGNSAPDKSGLPSDRFSAERTGGSVSTLTIQRTQQEDSAVYLCASSRSPYGTANEKLFFGSGTQLSVL.

The chain couples TRBV29-1 to TRBJ2-3; 14 nucleotides line up with TRBD2. Germline CDR1 reads SQVTM; CDR2 reads ANQGSEA. The CDR3 loop spans 14 amino acids. V lost 7 bases, J lost 5 bases, and 5 bases stayed unmatched. The CDR3 is CSGGTSGGRDTQYF. CDR3 bases: TGCAGCGGTGGGACTAGCGGGGGCCGAGATACGCAGTATTTT.

This rearrangement joins TRBV19 to TRBJ2-5, with 10 bases identical to TRBD1. V was pared by 3 bases and J by 4 bases, with 5 bases of the junction left unmatched. This CDR3 has 15 residues. Looked up from germline, CDR1 is LNHDA and CDR2 is SQIVND (reference sequence). CDR3 coding DNA: TGTGCCAGTAGTATGGGACAGGGGTCTTCAGAGACCCAGTACTTC. Translated: CASSMGQGSSETQYF.

The chain combines TRBV10-2 with TRBJ2-1; the match to TRBD1 covers 10 bases. CDR1 is WSHSY and CDR2 is SAAADI in the germline V gene. CDR3 size: 20 residues. Trimming cost V 3 bases and J 4 bases; bases outside gene matches: 18. The CDR3 bases are TGCGCCAGCAGTGAAAAGGGACAGGGGTCCAGGGTTAGGGATTACAATGAGCAGTTCTTC. Its translation is CASSEKGQGSRVRDYNEQFF.

V gene TRBV5-1 combines with J gene TRBJ1-5, with D hard to call. V was pared by 0 bases and J by 0 bases, with 7 bases between. The germline gives CDR1 SGHRS, CDR2 YFSETQ. CDR3 size: 15 residues. CDR3 sequence reads: CASSLDSGSNQPQHF. The CDR3 DNA is TGCGCCAGCAGCTTGGATTCCGGTAGCAATCAGCCCCAGCATTTT. Drawing the rest from reference TRBV5-1 and TRBJ1-5, the complete variable domain is KAGVTQTPRYLIKTRGQQVTLSCSPISGHRSVSWYQQTPGQGLQFLFEYFSETQRNKGNFPGRFSGRQFSNSRSEMNVSTLELGDSALYLCASSLDSGSNQPQHFGDGTRLSIL.

CDR3 amino acids: CASSFGTHSSYEQYF. The CDR3 DNA is TGTGCCAGCAGCTTTGGGACTCATAGCTCCTACGAGCAGTACTTC. The chain couples TRBV11-2 to TRBJ2-7; TRBD2 is a possible D gene (6 bases). The CDR3 length is 15 residues. Trimming cost V 3 bases and J 0 bases, with 12 bases left between them. Germline V lookup: CDR1 SGHAT, CDR2 FQNNGV.

This clone showed up just a few times. V is TRBV12-3 or TRBV12-4 and J is TRBJ2-5; unclear D gene. V was clipped by 6 bases and J by 5 bases, with 10 bases between them. The length of the CDR3 is 12 residues. The CDR3 region has the DNA TGTGCCAGCAGGTCCTCTTCGGAGACCCAGTACTTC. Protein product: CASRSSSETQYF.

The J gene is TRBJ1-6, the V gene TRBV19; no reliable D call. The length of the CDR3 is 13 residues. Germline V lookup: CDR1 LNHDA, CDR2 SQIVND (reference sequence). Trimming took off 5 bases at V and 7 bases at J, with 9 bases between the two ends. This CDR3 reads CASSSSGNSPLHF. The DNA of the CDR3 is TGTGCCAGTAGTTCTTCGGGAAATTCACCCCTCCACTTT. Looking up the rest from reference TRBV19 and TRBJ1-6 gives the full variable domain: DGGITQSPKYLFRKEGQNVTLSCEQNLNHDAMYWYRQDPGQGLRLIYYSQIVNDFQKGDIAEGYSVSREKKESFPLTVTSAQKNPTAFYLCASSSSGNSPLHFGNGTRLTVT.

The chain employs TRBV10-3 and TRBJ2-3, with 8 nucleotides matching TRBD1. CDR3 length equals 17 residues. Germline CDR1 and CDR2: ENHRY and SYGVKD. The V segment lost 2 bases and the J segment 0 bases; nucleotides outside the gene matches: 7. Here the CDR3 reads CAISEPDRGASTDTQYF. CDR3 bases: TGTGCCATCAGTGAGCCCGACAGGGGTGCTAGCACAGATACGCAGTATTTT.

CDR3 coding DNA: TGTGCCAGCAGCGGACTTAATCAGCCCCAGCATTTT. This codes for CASSGLNQPQHF. The genes are TRBV6-5 and TRBJ1-5; D remains unclear. The CDR3 spans 12 residues. Trimming shortened V by 6 bases and J by 4 bases, and 7 bases separated the two germline ends. Looked up from germline, CDR1 is MNHEY and CDR2 is SVGAGI.

The rearrangement joins TRBV19 to TRBJ1-1, with 11 nucleotides matching TRBD1. With 9 bases clipped from V and 9 bases from J, the junction kept 12 bases outside the gene matches. The CDR3 length is 14 residues. Germline-derived CDR1 and CDR2 are LNHDA and SQIVND (reference sequence). The CDR3 is CASDLPGQGGQAFF. In DNA, the CDR3 is TGTGCCAGCGACCTCCCGGGACAGGGGGGACAAGCTTTCTTT.

Here the CDR3 DNA reads TGCGCCAGCAGCTTTCGGGCGGGGAACACTGAAGCTTTCTTT. Translating it yields CASSFRAGNTEAFF. This chain links TRBV5-1 with TRBJ1-1; D is ambiguous. The germline V gene encodes CDR1 SGHRS and CDR2 YFSETQ. With 2 bases removed from V and 1 base from J, the gap between germline ends came to 9 bases. The CDR3 runs 14 residues.

V is TRBV9 and J is TRBJ1-3; D possibly corresponds to TRBD1 (5 bases). Trimming took 3 bases from V and 4 from J, leaving 11 bases between them. Germline-derived CDR1 and CDR2 are SGDLS and YYNGEE. The CDR3 contains 14 residues. The CDR3 spells CASSDRTNGNTIYF. In nucleotides, the CDR3 is TGTGCCAGCAGCGACCGGACAAACGGAAACACCATATATTTT.

This clone was seen a few times. This chain joins TRBV5-1 and TRBJ1-1, with D tentatively TRBD1 (6 bases). There are 15 residues in the CDR3. From germline, CDR1 is SGHRS and CDR2 YFSETQ. Deletions cut 4 bases from V and 0 bases from J, with 13 bases between. The CDR3, as DNA: TGCGCCAGCAGCCCAATAACAGGGATGAACACTGAAGCTTTCTTT. As protein: CASSPITGMNTEAFF.

The CDR3 bases are TGCGCCAGCAGCGACCTACAGGGGGCGGCCTACGAGCAGTACTTC. Protein: CASSDLQGAAYEQYF. The chain links TRBV5-1 to TRBJ2-7, with 9 positions matching TRBD1. Trimming took 4 bases from V and 2 from J; bases not matched to a gene: 7. Germline V lookup: CDR1 SGHRS, CDR2 YFSETQ. CDR3 length: 15 amino acids. Complete variable domain (other parts from reference TRBV5-1 and TRBJ2-7): KAGVTQTPRYLIKTRGQQVTLSCSPISGHRSVSWYQQTPGQGLQFLFEYFSETQRNKGNFPGRFSGRQFSNSRSEMNVSTLELGDSALYLCASSDLQGAAYEQYFGPGTRLTVT.

This clone was detected only once. The rearrangement links TRBV7-9 to TRBJ1-2; tentatively, D is TRBD1 (5 bases). The CDR3 consists of 15 residues. Germline CDR1 reads SEHNR; CDR2 reads FQNEAQ (reference sequence). Trimming removed 1 base at V and 3 bases at J, with 12 bases between. CDR3 nucleotides: TGTGCCAGCAGCTTAGAGGACCGGGGGGACTATGGCTACACCTTC. This encodes CASSLEDRGDYGYTF.

The chain links TRBV5-1 to TRBJ1-1, with a possible D match to TRBD1 (5 bases). The germline V and J ends were trimmed by 3 bases and 1 base, with 13 bases remaining between them. CDR3 length: 15 amino acids. CDR1 and CDR2 from the germline V gene are SGHRS and YFSETQ. DNA of the CDR3: TGCGCCAGCAGCTCCGGGGGGACGGGGAACACTGAAGCTTTCTTT. Its translation: CASSSGGTGNTEAFF. Full variable domain (missing parts from reference TRBV5-1 and TRBJ1-1): KAGVTQTPRYLIKTRGQQVTLSCSPISGHRSVSWYQQTPGQGLQFLFEYFSETQRNKGNFPGRFSGRQFSNSRSEMNVSTLELGDSALYLCASSSGGTGNTEAFFGQGTRLTVV.

V gene TRBV11-3 combines with J gene TRBJ1-3; D is perhaps TRBD1 (6 bases). The CDR3 totals 15 residues. The V gene lost 5 bases and the J gene lost 2 bases, with 13 bases spanning the gap. Germline V gene sequence: CDR1 SGHNT, CDR2 YENEEA. Written as DNA, the CDR3 is TGTGCCAGCAGCCCAGGGCGGGGGCCTGGAAACACCATATATTTT. The encoded protein is CASSPGRGPGNTIYF.